This TCR beta chain was profiled in a study of OX40 agonist ivuxolimab in advanced cancers. The overall study: Ivuxolimab, an agonist antibody against OX40 (CD134), was given to patients. General study points: On average, CD8+ T cells had more expanded clones than CD4+. Low normalized T-cell clonal expansion was additionally recorded for some nonresponders. The antigen specificity of the peripheral T cells (those that were expanded) was not determined.

In regard to this clone: Its antigen is undetermined.

V dropped 4 bases and J dropped 2 bases, with 11 bases sitting between them. CDR1 is MRHNA and CDR2 is SNTAGT in the germline V gene. The length of the CDR3 is 14 residues. Generated by immunoSEQ multiplex PCR, the TCRdb table keeps only in-frame clones and is missing some. The top ten hold 18% of the sample, which has tens of thousands of clones, roughly 86% seen once. Sequencing was performed on CD4+ or CD8+ T cells sorted from blood, taken in a trial of the OX40 agonist ivuxolimab. V gene TRBV6-4 combines with J gene TRBJ1-1, with D perhaps matching TRBD1 (5 bases). The clonotype comes from an adult with an advanced solid tumor such as melanoma, head and neck, liver or kidney cancer. The CDR3 DNA reads TGTGCCAGCAGTGCGGGGGGACCTAACACTGAAGCTTTCTTT. Its translation: CASSAGGPNTEAFF.